The next 10 T cell receptor beta chains were all read from a single sample in a study of T-cell reconstitution after alpha-beta-depleted transplantation in children. Preparation of the TCRbeta library used unique molecular identifiers. TCRdb reanalysed the PCR reads using MiXCR and keeps one entry per CDR3 protein. The sample has 600,000 to 800,000 distinct CDR3 sequences, roughly 14% seen once. The sequenced sample was PBMCs, obtained before TCRalphabeta/CD19-depleted stem cell transplant. The receptors derive from a girl aged 2 to 10 with congenital amegakaryocytic thrombocytopenia, due to receive a stem cell transplant.

This clonotype came up a few times. The chain employs TRBV12-3 or TRBV12-4 and TRBJ2-7, with 9 bases aligning to TRBD2. The junction had 6 bases not matched to a gene; V was cut back by 6 bases and J by 0 bases. CDR3 length equals 15 residues. CDR3 region: CASRLAGQSSYEQYF. The CDR3 nucleotides are TGTGCCAGCAGACTAGCGGGCCAGAGCTCCTACGAGCAGTACTTC.

This clonotype showed up many times. CDR3 DNA sequence: TGCGCCAGCAGCTTGAGCCTGAACAATGAGCAGTTCTTC. This codes for CASSLSLNNEQFF. V and J are TRBV5-1 and TRBJ2-1; the D is unclear. Trimming took 1 base from V and 5 from J, leaving 7 bases between them. The germline V gene encodes CDR1 SGHRS and CDR2 YFSETQ. The CDR3 runs 13 residues. Variable domain in full (rest from reference TRBV5-1 and TRBJ2-1): KAGVTQTPRYLIKTRGQQVTLSCSPISGHRSVSWYQQTPGQGLQFLFEYFSETQRNKGNFPGRFSGRQFSNSRSEMNVSTLELGDSALYLCASSLSLNNEQFFGPGTRLTVL.

This clonotype was counted ten times or more. The chain has TRBV6-5 and TRBJ1-5; D ambiguous. The germline gives CDR1 MNHEY, CDR2 SVGAGI. The CDR3 is 13 amino acids. V was trimmed by 6 bases and J by 4 bases, leaving 10 bases between them. CDR3 protein: CASSLLQNQPQHF. CDR3 sequence (DNA): TGTGCCAGCAGCCTCCTCCAGAATCAGCCCCAGCATTTT.

This clonotype was recorded a few times. The gene calls are TRBV5-6 and TRBJ2-1; D tentatively reads TRBD1 or TRBD2 (6 bases each). Trimming stripped 4 bases from V and 4 bases from J, with 12 bases between. CDR3 length: 14 residues. Looked up from germline, CDR1 is SGHDT and CDR2 is YYEEEE. Here the CDR3 reads CASSNSGAYNEQFF. In DNA, the CDR3 is TGTGCCAGCAGCAATTCGGGGGCGTACAATGAGCAGTTCTTC.

As concerns this clonotype: A much bigger clone sits one base away, suggesting this may be a read error. The chain has TRBV3-1 and TRBJ2-3, with 10 positions matching TRBD2. Germline V gives CDR1 LGHDT, CDR2 YNNKEL (reference sequence). This CDR3 has 16 residues. V shed 5 bases, J shed 3 bases, and the junction held 8 bases outside the gene matches. In DNA form, the CDR3 reads TGTGCCAGCAGCTGGACGACTAGCGGGCTTACAGATACGCAGTATTTT. Translating it yields CASSWTTSGLTDTQYF.

The chain couples TRBV20-1 to TRBJ1-5, with D unresolved. The ends were cut back, 6 bases at V and 4 bases at J, with 16 bases in the middle. Germline CDR1 and CDR2: DFQATT and SNEGSKA (reference sequence). The CDR3 sequence is 14 residues long. The CDR3 DNA sequence: TGCAGTGCGACGAAGGACGGGAGAAATCAGCCCCAGCATTTT. Encoded protein: CSATKDGRNQPQHF.

This clonotype showed up many times. The genes are TRBV7-9 and TRBJ2-1, with D unresolved. Trimming left V 4 bases short and J 8 bases short, with 9 bases between. This CDR3 has 12 residues. Germline assignment: CDR1 SEHNR and CDR2 FQNEAQ (reference sequence). The CDR3 spells CASSSSPDEQFF. CDR3 in DNA: TGTGCCAGCAGCTCCTCGCCGGATGAGCAGTTCTTC.

This sequence joins TRBV14 and TRBJ2-1; 12 bases map to TRBD2. V lost 4 bases, J lost 9 bases, and 7 bases stayed unmatched. Germline V gene data show CDR1 as SGHDN and CDR2 as FVKESK. This CDR3 contains 15 residues. The CDR3 nucleotides are TGTGCCAGCAGCCGGGCACTAGCGGGAGGAGGTGAGCAGTTCTTC. The encoded protein is CASSRALAGGGEQFF.

This clonotype has more than one count but fewer than ten. The J gene is TRBJ2-6, the V gene TRBV20-1; 10 positions match TRBD2. Germline values: CDR1 DFQATT, CDR2 SNEGSKA (reference sequence). V lost 1 base to trimming and J lost 2 bases; unmatched junction nucleotides: 14. The CDR3 length is 20 residues. The CDR3 DNA reads TGCAGTGCTAGAGTTCGTAGCCTAGCGGGAGACTTCCCTGGGGCCAACGTCCTGACTTTC. It yields the protein CSARVRSLAGDFPGANVLTF.

This clonotype has more than one count but fewer than ten. V and J are TRBV5-1 and TRBJ1-6; D is unclear. Deletions cut 0 bases from V and 14 bases from J, with 12 bases between. Germline V gene lookup returns CDR1 SGHRS and CDR2 YFSETQ. The CDR3 sequence is 13 residues long. The DNA of the CDR3 is TGCGCCAGCAGCTTGGTCGGTCCGGAGACCCTCCACTTT. The encoded protein is CASSLVGPETLHF.